The clone carrying this TCR beta chain has more than one count but fewer than ten. The antigen remains undetermined. PCR was performed using 60 Vbeta and 13 Jbeta primers. Profiling relied on immunoSEQ multiplex PCR, and the TCRdb table lists in-frame clones only, not all of them. The table shows fewer than 250,000 clones, with approximately 80% occurring only once. CDR3 size: 16 residues. Germline V gene sequence: CDR1 MRHNA, CDR2 SNTAGT. Unmatched junction bases numbered 9, after V lost 3 bases and J lost 3 bases. The source of the sample is a study of cytomegalovirus exposure and HLA in healthy donors. Across the study: HLA-typed donors were the source of approximately 85 million unique TCRs held in an early data release.

Whole-study results and caveats: Over 150 TCR beta chains were listed as cytomegalovirus-associated. An ancestry cluster, one associated with Asian ancestry, reportedly showed fewer N-insertions than the roughly 670-donor mean in a later analysis.

The sequence was obtained from a woman aged 45-65 years in good health and CMV-seropositive. The gene calls are TRBV6-4 and TRBJ2-3, with 7 positions matching TRBD1. Sequenced material: PBMCs. CDR3 sequence (DNA): TGTGCCAGCAGTGAAGCGGCAGGGGGTGGAACAGATACGCAGTATTTT. This codes for CASSEAAGGGTDTQYF.